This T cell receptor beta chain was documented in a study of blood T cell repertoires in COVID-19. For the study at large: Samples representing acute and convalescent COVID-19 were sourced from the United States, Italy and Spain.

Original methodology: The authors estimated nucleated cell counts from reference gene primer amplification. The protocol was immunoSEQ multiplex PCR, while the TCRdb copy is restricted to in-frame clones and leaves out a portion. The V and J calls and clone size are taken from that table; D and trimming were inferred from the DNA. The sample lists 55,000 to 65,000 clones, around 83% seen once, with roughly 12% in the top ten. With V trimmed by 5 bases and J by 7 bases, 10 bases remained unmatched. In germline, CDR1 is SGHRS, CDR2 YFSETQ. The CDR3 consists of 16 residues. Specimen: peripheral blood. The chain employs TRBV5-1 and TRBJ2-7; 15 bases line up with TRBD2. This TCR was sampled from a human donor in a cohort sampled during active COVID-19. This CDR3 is CASRMGLAGGGGEQYF. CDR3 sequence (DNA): TGCGCCAGCAGGATGGGACTAGCGGGAGGAGGCGGTGAGCAGTACTTC.